This T cell receptor (beta chain) was obtained from a study of CXCR3-negative and CXCR3-positive naive CD8 T cells. Across the study: Every library held about 1.5 +/- 0.3 million TRB reads, and the total came to about 135 million.

Libraries were UMI-labeled 5' RACE TRB cDNA. TCRdb re-called the 5' RACE reads; every CDR3 protein appears as one record, without DNA. The sample totals about 40,000 distinct CDR3 sequences. Sorts performed in triplicate captured hundreds of thousands of cells each from every CD8+ T cell subset. The CDR3 has 13 amino acids. The germline V gene encodes CDR1 LNHDA and CDR2 SQIVND (reference sequence). A note on this clonotype: Antigen specificity is unknown.

Study-level findings and limits: Both of the naive subsets showed about the same high diversity, but memory CD8+ cells had much less. The study inferred TCR strength from TRB CDR3 properties and found comparable surface CD5 between naive subsets.

This clonotype originated in a human donor in good health. Some clones in this sample may be carry-over from other donors' samples. The chain links TRBV19 to TRBJ2-1. Material for sequencing was memory CD8+ T cells from blood. This CDR3 reads CASSIIGYNEQFF.